This is a list of T cell receptor beta chains from one sample in a study of blood T cells in healthy people across ages. Each CDR3 protein is one row after TCRdb ran MiXCR on the 5' RACE reads. This table holds 1,500,000 or so distinct CDR3 sequences, approximately 39% found once. Sequenced: blood. These receptors were taken from a woman younger than 30 in good health. The CDR3 runs from the conserved cysteine through the conserved F or W. The order of the fields is CDR3 length, clone size, V gene, D gene, J gene, CDR3 DNA, CDR3 protein. A D gene is named only where the DNA matches it firmly. Rows give clone size only sometimes, using once, few, many, or a class for an expanded clone.

len: 15; abundance: .; v_gene: TRBV27; d_gene: .; j_gene: TRBJ2-1; CDR3nt: TGTGCCAGCAGTCTCCAGGACGGCGCCTACAATGAGCAGTTCTTC; CDR3aa: CASSLQDGAYNEQFF
len: 16; abundance: .; v_gene: TRBV2; d_gene: TRBD1; j_gene: TRBJ2-3; CDR3nt: TGTGCCAGCGGGGCACAGACAGGGGGCACGACAGATACGCAGTATTTT; CDR3aa: CASGAQTGGTTDTQYF
len: 15; abundance: once; v_gene: TRBV6-2/TRBV6-3; d_gene: .; j_gene: TRBJ2-1; CDR3nt: TGTGCCAGCAGTTACGCGGACACTCGACTCAATGAGCAGTTCTTC; CDR3aa: CASSYADTRLNEQFF
len: 17; abundance: few; v_gene: TRBV7-9; d_gene: TRBD2; j_gene: TRBJ2-1; CDR3nt: TGTGCCAGCAGCGGACGACCGGGACTAGCGGACTACAATGAGCAGTTCTTC; CDR3aa: CASSGRPGLADYNEQFF
len: 12; abundance: .; v_gene: TRBV4-1; d_gene: .; j_gene: TRBJ2-1; CDR3nt: TGCGCCAGCAGCCAAGATGTAATGAAGCAGTTCTTC; CDR3aa: CASSQDVMKQFF
len: 15; abundance: few; v_gene: TRBV12-3/TRBV12-4; d_gene: TRBD1; j_gene: TRBJ1-2; CDR3nt: TGTGCCAGCAGAGCCGGGACAGTGCCTAACTATGGCTACACCTTC; CDR3aa: CASRAGTVPNYGYTF
len: 14; abundance: .; v_gene: TRBV7-2; d_gene: .; j_gene: TRBJ2-7; CDR3nt: TGTGCCAGCAGCGTCCGGGACATAATGGGTGAGCAGTACTTC; CDR3aa: CASSVRDIMGEQYF
len: 16; abundance: .; v_gene: TRBV3-1; d_gene: TRBD1; j_gene: TRBJ2-1; CDR3nt: TGTGCCAGCAGCCCGGGACAGGGTATGTCGTACAATGAGCAGTTCTTC; CDR3aa: CASSPGQGMSYNEQFF
len: 15; abundance: .; v_gene: TRBV29-1; d_gene: .; j_gene: TRBJ2-2; CDR3nt: TGCAGCGTTGAAGATCCCGGGAGAGGCACCGGGGAGCTGTTTTTT; CDR3aa: CSVEDPGRGTGELFF
len: 15; abundance: .; v_gene: TRBV6-1; d_gene: TRBD1; j_gene: TRBJ1-5; CDR3nt: TGTGCCAGCAGGGGGGACAGGGCCAGCAATCAGCCCCAGCATTTT; CDR3aa: CASRGDRASNQPQHF
len: 13; abundance: .; v_gene: TRBV29-1; d_gene: .; j_gene: TRBJ2-1; CDR3nt: TGCAGCCCCGTGGAGCGGGCTTACAATGAGCAGTTCTTC; CDR3aa: CSPVERAYNEQFF
len: 13; abundance: .; v_gene: TRBV11-2; d_gene: .; j_gene: TRBJ1-2; CDR3nt: TGTGCCAGCAGCGCACTACGACGTATTGGCTACACCTTC; CDR3aa: CASSALRRIGYTF
len: 17; abundance: once; v_gene: TRBV20-1; d_gene: .; j_gene: TRBJ2-5; CDR3nt: TGCAGTGCTAGCGGGGCAAAAACGGTCATCACCTACAATGAGCAGTACTTC; CDR3aa: CSASGAKTVITYNEQYF
len: 17; abundance: .; v_gene: TRBV4-1; d_gene: .; j_gene: TRBJ1-2; CDR3nt: TGCGCCAGCAGCCAAACTCAATACGGACAGCTAAACTATGGCTACACCTTC; CDR3aa: CASSQTQYGQLNYGYTF
len: 13; abundance: .; v_gene: TRBV7-2; d_gene: .; j_gene: TRBJ2-5; CDR3nt: TGTGCCAGCAGCTTAGCGCTAGCAGAGACCCAGTACTTC; CDR3aa: CASSLALAETQYF
len: 13; abundance: few; v_gene: TRBV25-1; d_gene: .; j_gene: TRBJ2-5; CDR3nt: TGTGCCAGCAGTGACGCGACGGGCGAGACCCAGTACTTC; CDR3aa: CASSDATGETQYF
len: 17; abundance: .; v_gene: TRBV2; d_gene: TRBD2; j_gene: TRBJ2-1; CDR3nt: TGTGCCAGCAGTGATTCTTCCCTAGCGGGGGTCAGCAATGAGCAGTTCTTC; CDR3aa: CASSDSSLAGVSNEQFF
len: 15; abundance: .; v_gene: TRBV5-1; d_gene: .; j_gene: TRBJ1-1; CDR3nt: TGCGCCAGCAGCTTACAGGCCCCGGCGGTTACTGAAGCTTTCTTT; CDR3aa: CASSLQAPAVTEAFF
len: 16; abundance: .; v_gene: TRBV4-1; d_gene: TRBD1; j_gene: TRBJ1-2; CDR3nt: TGCGCCAGCAGCCTCCCCTGGACAGGATCAAACTATGGCTACACCTTC; CDR3aa: CASSLPWTGSNYGYTF
len: 13; abundance: .; v_gene: TRBV20-1; d_gene: .; j_gene: TRBJ1-2; CDR3nt: TGCAGTGCTACCCACAAACAGGGTTATGGCAACACCTTC; CDR3aa: CSATHKQGYGNTF
len: 21; abundance: once; v_gene: TRBV11-2; d_gene: TRBD2; j_gene: TRBJ2-3; CDR3nt: TGTGCCAGCAGCTCCTTCCGATCCAGGGGACTAGCGGGAGTGGGGACAGATACGAAGTATTTT; CDR3aa: CASSSFRSRGLAGVGTDTKYF
len: 14; abundance: .; v_gene: TRBV6-4; d_gene: .; j_gene: TRBJ2-2; CDR3nt: TGTGCCAGCAGTGCCCGTCCGGGCTCCGGGGAGCTGTTTTTT; CDR3aa: CASSARPGSGELFF
len: 15; abundance: few; v_gene: TRBV20-1; d_gene: TRBD2; j_gene: TRBJ2-1; CDR3nt: TGCAGTGCTAGTCGTCTAGCGGGAGTATACAATGAGCAGTTCTTC; CDR3aa: CSASRLAGVYNEQFF
len: 14; abundance: .; v_gene: TRBV27; d_gene: TRBD1; j_gene: TRBJ1-2; CDR3nt: TGTGCCAGCAGAGCCAGACAGGGCGCGGATGGCTACACCTTC; CDR3aa: CASRARQGADGYTF
len: 13; abundance: few; v_gene: TRBV14; d_gene: .; j_gene: TRBJ2-7; CDR3nt: TGTGCCAGCAGCCAAGTAACCGTCTACGAGCAGTACTTC; CDR3aa: CASSQVTVYEQYF
len: 16; abundance: .; v_gene: TRBV12-3/TRBV12-4; d_gene: TRBD1; j_gene: TRBJ1-5; CDR3nt: TGTGCCAGCAGTTTAGGGGACAGGGTGCCAAGTCAGCCCCAGCATTTT; CDR3aa: CASSLGDRVPSQPQHF
len: 16; abundance: .; v_gene: TRBV4-2; d_gene: .; j_gene: TRBJ1-2; CDR3nt: TGTGCCAGCAGCCAAGATGCTGTGGAGGGAGGCGGTGGCTACACCTTC; CDR3aa: CASSQDAVEGGGGYTF
len: 15; abundance: few; v_gene: TRBV7-2; d_gene: TRBD1; j_gene: TRBJ2-3; CDR3nt: TGTGCCAGCAGCACCCGGGACAGGGGGACAGATACGCAGTATTTT; CDR3aa: CASSTRDRGTDTQYF
len: 15; abundance: .; v_gene: TRBV29-1; d_gene: .; j_gene: TRBJ2-5; CDR3nt: TGCAGCGTTTCACCCAGCGAGATAGACGCAGAGACCCAGTACTTC; CDR3aa: CSVSPSEIDAETQYF
len: 16; abundance: .; v_gene: TRBV9; d_gene: TRBD1; j_gene: TRBJ2-3; CDR3nt: TGTGCCAGCAGCCTCCCGGACAGGGTTGGCGCAGATACGCAGTATTTT; CDR3aa: CASSLPDRVGADTQYF
len: 13; abundance: .; v_gene: TRBV2; d_gene: .; j_gene: TRBJ1-2; CDR3nt: TGTGCCAGCAGTGAATCTACCGACTATGGCTACACCTTC; CDR3aa: CASSESTDYGYTF
len: 14; abundance: few; v_gene: TRBV7-9; d_gene: .; j_gene: TRBJ2-7; CDR3nt: TGTGCCAGTAATCCGCTGGAGATCGGAAATGAGCAGTACTTC; CDR3aa: CASNPLEIGNEQYF
len: 15; abundance: .; v_gene: TRBV6-2/TRBV6-3; d_gene: TRBD2; j_gene: TRBJ2-7; CDR3nt: TGTGCCAGCAGTTACCCGCGGGGGATCTCCTACGAGCAGTACTTC; CDR3aa: CASSYPRGISYEQYF
len: 15; abundance: .; v_gene: TRBV3-1; d_gene: .; j_gene: TRBJ2-7; CDR3nt: TGTGCCAGCAGGCAGGGGTTGGCGAGCTCCTACGAGCAGTACTTC; CDR3aa: CASRQGLASSYEQYF
len: 13; abundance: .; v_gene: TRBV5-1; d_gene: .; j_gene: TRBJ2-7; CDR3nt: TGCGCCAGCAGCTCCTTGACAGGCAACGAGCAGTACTTC; CDR3aa: CASSSLTGNEQYF
len: 15; abundance: few; v_gene: TRBV12-5; d_gene: .; j_gene: TRBJ1-2; CDR3nt: TGTGCTAGTGGCCCACTGGGCCCGTTGAACTATGGCTACACCTTC; CDR3aa: CASGPLGPLNYGYTF
len: 14; abundance: .; v_gene: TRBV5-1; d_gene: .; j_gene: TRBJ2-3; CDR3nt: TGCGCCAGCAGCTTGGGGGACCGATCAAATACGCAGTATTTT; CDR3aa: CASSLGDRSNTQYF
len: 22; abundance: .; v_gene: TRBV12-3/TRBV12-4; d_gene: TRBD1; j_gene: TRBJ2-1; CDR3nt: TGTGCCAGCAGTTTTTGGGACAGGGGGCGACGTACGGTCCTCCTTTCCTACAATGAGCAGTTCTTC; CDR3aa: CASSFWDRGRRTVLLSYNEQFF
len: 14; abundance: .; v_gene: TRBV7-2; d_gene: .; j_gene: TRBJ1-4; CDR3nt: TGTGCCAGCAGCTTTAACATGGGGGGTGAAAAACTGTTTTTT; CDR3aa: CASSFNMGGEKLFF
len: 14; abundance: .; v_gene: TRBV3-1; d_gene: .; j_gene: TRBJ2-1; CDR3nt: TGTGCCAGCAGCCAAGGTGTAGGGTTCGGTGAGCAGTTCTTC; CDR3aa: CASSQGVGFGEQFF
len: 13; abundance: few; v_gene: TRBV6-6; d_gene: TRBD1; j_gene: TRBJ2-7; CDR3nt: TGTGCCAGCAGTGCACAGGGGCCCTACGAGCAGTACTTC; CDR3aa: CASSAQGPYEQYF
len: 17; abundance: .; v_gene: TRBV7-2; d_gene: .; j_gene: TRBJ1-2; CDR3nt: TGTGCCAGCAGCTTCCTGGGACGGGAGAAGGCTAACTATGGCTACACCTTC; CDR3aa: CASSFLGREKANYGYTF
len: 14; abundance: .; v_gene: TRBV7-2; d_gene: TRBD1; j_gene: TRBJ2-7; CDR3nt: TGTGCCAGCAGCTTAAGACAGGGGCAGGGCGAGCAGTACTTC; CDR3aa: CASSLRQGQGEQYF
len: 14; abundance: .; v_gene: TRBV6-5; d_gene: .; j_gene: TRBJ2-5; CDR3nt: TGTGCCAGCAGTTACGGGGGGTGGGGAGAGACCCAGTACTTC; CDR3aa: CASSYGGWGETQYF
len: 15; abundance: .; v_gene: TRBV14; d_gene: .; j_gene: TRBJ2-4; CDR3nt: TGTGCCAGCAGCCAAGACACTGGCGGGCCTAGAATTCAGTACTTC; CDR3aa: CASSQDTGGPRIQYF
len: 16; abundance: few; v_gene: TRBV6-5; d_gene: .; j_gene: TRBJ2-2; CDR3nt: TGTGCCAGCAGTTCCCGCGGACTGTCCTACACCGGGGAGCTGTTTTTT; CDR3aa: CASSSRGLSYTGELFF
len: 11; abundance: many; v_gene: TRBV30; d_gene: .; j_gene: TRBJ2-7; CDR3nt: TGTGCCTGGAGTGTAGGATACGAGCAGTACTTC; CDR3aa: CAWSVGYEQYF
len: 13; abundance: .; v_gene: TRBV27; d_gene: .; j_gene: TRBJ1-1; CDR3nt: TGTGCCAGCGCCGCGGCGGGGGACACTGAAGCTTTCTTT; CDR3aa: CASAAAGDTEAFF
len: 14; abundance: .; v_gene: TRBV29-1; d_gene: TRBD2; j_gene: TRBJ2-2; CDR3nt: TGCAGCGGGGGCGGGGGACGGAACACCGGGGAGCTGTTTTTT; CDR3aa: CSGGGGRNTGELFF
len: 14; abundance: .; v_gene: TRBV20-1; d_gene: TRBD1; j_gene: TRBJ1-2; CDR3nt: TGCAGTGCTAGAGATCGACAGGGTGTCTATGGCTACACCTTC; CDR3aa: CSARDRQGVYGYTF
len: 17; abundance: few; v_gene: TRBV11-2; d_gene: .; j_gene: TRBJ2-3; CDR3nt: TGTGCCAGCAGCTTAGAGGCCTTCCTTTTGGGCACAGATACGCAGTATTTT; CDR3aa: CASSLEAFLLGTDTQYF
len: 16; abundance: many; v_gene: TRBV28; d_gene: .; j_gene: TRBJ2-1; CDR3nt: TGTGCCAGCAGTTTGGCGCGTGTGAGCTCCTACAATGAGCAGTTCTTC; CDR3aa: CASSLARVSSYNEQFF
len: 14; abundance: .; v_gene: TRBV27; d_gene: .; j_gene: TRBJ2-1; CDR3nt: .; CDR3aa: CASSTSTSVNEQFF
len: 14; abundance: .; v_gene: TRBV11-2; d_gene: .; j_gene: TRBJ1-4; CDR3nt: TGTGCCAGCAGCCAGCTCCGGGTCGTTGAAAAACTGTTTTTT; CDR3aa: CASSQLRVVEKLFF
len: 16; abundance: .; v_gene: TRBV20-1; d_gene: TRBD2; j_gene: TRBJ2-7; CDR3nt: TGCAGTGCTACAGCGGGAGGGCCGAGCTCCTACAATGAGCAGTACTTC; CDR3aa: CSATAGGPSSYNEQYF